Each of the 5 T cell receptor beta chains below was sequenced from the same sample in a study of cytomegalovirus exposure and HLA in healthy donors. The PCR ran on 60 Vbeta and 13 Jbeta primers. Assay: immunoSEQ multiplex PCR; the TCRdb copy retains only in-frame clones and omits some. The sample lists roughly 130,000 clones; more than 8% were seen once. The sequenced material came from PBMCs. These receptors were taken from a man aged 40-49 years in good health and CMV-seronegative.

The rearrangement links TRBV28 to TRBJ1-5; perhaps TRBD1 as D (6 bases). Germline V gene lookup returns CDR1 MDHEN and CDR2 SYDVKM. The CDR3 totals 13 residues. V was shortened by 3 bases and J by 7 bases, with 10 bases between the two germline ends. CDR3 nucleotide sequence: TGTGCCAGCAGTTTCCCGACAGGCCAGCCCCAGCATTTT. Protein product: CASSFPTGQPQHF.

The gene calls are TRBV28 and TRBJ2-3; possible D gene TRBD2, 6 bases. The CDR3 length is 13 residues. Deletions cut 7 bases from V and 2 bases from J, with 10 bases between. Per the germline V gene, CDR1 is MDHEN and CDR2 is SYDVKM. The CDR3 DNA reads TGTGCCAGCACTCGGGGGACCACAGATACGCAGTATTTT. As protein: CASTRGTTDTQYF.

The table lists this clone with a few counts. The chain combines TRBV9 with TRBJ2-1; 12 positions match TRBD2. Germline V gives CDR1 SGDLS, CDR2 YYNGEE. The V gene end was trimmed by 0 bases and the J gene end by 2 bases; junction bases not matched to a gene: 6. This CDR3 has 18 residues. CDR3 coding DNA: TGTGCCAGCAGCGTAGGGGCACTAGCGGGGGGACCCTACAATGAGCAGTTCTTC. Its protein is CASSVGALAGGPYNEQFF.

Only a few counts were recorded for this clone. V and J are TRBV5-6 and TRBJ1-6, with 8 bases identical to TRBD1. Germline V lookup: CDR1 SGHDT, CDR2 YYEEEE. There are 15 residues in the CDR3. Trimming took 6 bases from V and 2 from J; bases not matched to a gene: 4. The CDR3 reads CASTRTGPYNSPLHF. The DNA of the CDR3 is TGTGCCAGCACCCGGACAGGGCCCTATAATTCACCCCTCCACTTT.

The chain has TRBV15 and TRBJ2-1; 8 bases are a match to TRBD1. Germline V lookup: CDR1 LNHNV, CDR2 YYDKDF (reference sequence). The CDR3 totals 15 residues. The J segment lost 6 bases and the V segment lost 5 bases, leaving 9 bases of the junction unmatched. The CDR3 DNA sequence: TGTGCCACCAGCTTACCTACAGGGGGGAGCAATGAGCAGTTCTTC. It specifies CATSLPTGGSNEQFF.